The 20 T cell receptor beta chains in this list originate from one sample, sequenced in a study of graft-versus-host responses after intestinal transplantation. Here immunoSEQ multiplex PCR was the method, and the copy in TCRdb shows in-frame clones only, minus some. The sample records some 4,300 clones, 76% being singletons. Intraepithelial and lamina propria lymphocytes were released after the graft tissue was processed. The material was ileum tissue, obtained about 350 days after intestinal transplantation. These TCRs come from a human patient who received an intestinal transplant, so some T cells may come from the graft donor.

CDR3 region: CASSQVRTGELFF. CDR3 nucleotides: TGCGCCAGCAGCCAAGTTAGAACCGGGGAGCTGTTTTTT. The rearrangement uses TRBV4-1 and TRBJ2-2, with D uncertain. Germline values: CDR1 MGHRA, CDR2 YSYEKL. The CDR3 covers 13 residues. With 1 base removed from V and 5 bases from J, the gap between germline ends came to 5 bases.

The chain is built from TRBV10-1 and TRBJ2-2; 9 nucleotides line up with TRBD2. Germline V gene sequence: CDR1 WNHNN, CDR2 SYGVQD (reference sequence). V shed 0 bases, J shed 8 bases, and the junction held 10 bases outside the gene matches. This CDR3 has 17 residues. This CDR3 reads CASSESSGLASGGELFF. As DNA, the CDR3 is TGCGCCAGCAGTGAGTCGTCCGGACTAGCGTCGGGTGGGGAGCTGTTTTTT.

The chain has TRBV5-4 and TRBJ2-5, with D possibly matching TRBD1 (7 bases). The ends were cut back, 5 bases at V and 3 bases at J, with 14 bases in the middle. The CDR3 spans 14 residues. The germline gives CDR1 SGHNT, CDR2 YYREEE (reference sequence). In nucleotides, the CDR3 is TGTGCCAGCAGTCCAGGAGGGACAGAAGAGACCCAGTACTTC. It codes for CASSPGGTEETQYF.

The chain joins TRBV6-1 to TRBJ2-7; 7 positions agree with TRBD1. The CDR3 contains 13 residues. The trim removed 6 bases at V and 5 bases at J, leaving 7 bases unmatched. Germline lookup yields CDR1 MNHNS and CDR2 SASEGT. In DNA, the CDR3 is TGTGCCAGCAGCGGGACAGCGTCCCACGAGCAGTACTTC. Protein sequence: CASSGTASHEQYF.

The CDR3 loop is CASSARLAGLDNEQFF. CDR3 DNA sequence: TGTGCCAGCAGCGCCCGACTAGCGGGGCTCGACAATGAGCAGTTCTTC. The gene calls are TRBV13 and TRBJ2-1, with 11 nucleotides matching TRBD2. After removal of 5 bases from V and 5 bases from J, the junction contained 8 bases not matched to a gene. From germline, CDR1 is PRHDT and CDR2 FYEKMQ (reference sequence). The CDR3 consists of 16 residues.

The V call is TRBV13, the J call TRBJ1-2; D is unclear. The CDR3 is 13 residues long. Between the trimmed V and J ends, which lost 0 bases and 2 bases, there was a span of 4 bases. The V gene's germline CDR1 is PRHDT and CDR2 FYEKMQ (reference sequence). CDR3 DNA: TGTGCCAGCAGCTTAGGGCGGAACTATGGCTACACCTTC. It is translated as CASSLGRNYGYTF.

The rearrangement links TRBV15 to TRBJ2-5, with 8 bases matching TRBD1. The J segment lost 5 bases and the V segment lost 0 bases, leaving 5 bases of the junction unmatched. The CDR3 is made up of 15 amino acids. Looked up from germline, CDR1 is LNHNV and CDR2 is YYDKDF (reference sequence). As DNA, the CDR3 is TGTGCCACCAGCAGAGATCCAGGGGGCGCGGAGACCCAGTACTTC. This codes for CATSRDPGGAETQYF.

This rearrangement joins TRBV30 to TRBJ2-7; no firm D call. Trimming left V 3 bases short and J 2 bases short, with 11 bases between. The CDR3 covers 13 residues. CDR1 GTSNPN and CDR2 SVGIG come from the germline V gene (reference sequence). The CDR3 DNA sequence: TGTGCCTGGAGCGCAGGCCATCCCTACGAGCAGTACTTC. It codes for CAWSAGHPYEQYF.

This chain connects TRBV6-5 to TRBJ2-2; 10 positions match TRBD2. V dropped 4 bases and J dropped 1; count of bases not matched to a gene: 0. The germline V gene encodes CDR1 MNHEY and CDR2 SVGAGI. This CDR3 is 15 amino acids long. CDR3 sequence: CASSWTSGNTGELFF. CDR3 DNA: TGTGCCAGCAGTTGGACTAGCGGGAACACCGGGGAGCTGTTTTTT.

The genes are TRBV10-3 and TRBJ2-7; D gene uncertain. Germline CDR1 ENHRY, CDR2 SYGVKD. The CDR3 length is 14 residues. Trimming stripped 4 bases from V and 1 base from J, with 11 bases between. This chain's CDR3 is CAISVGERSYEQYF. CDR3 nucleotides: TGTGCCATCAGTGTCGGAGAGAGATCCTACGAGCAGTACTTC.

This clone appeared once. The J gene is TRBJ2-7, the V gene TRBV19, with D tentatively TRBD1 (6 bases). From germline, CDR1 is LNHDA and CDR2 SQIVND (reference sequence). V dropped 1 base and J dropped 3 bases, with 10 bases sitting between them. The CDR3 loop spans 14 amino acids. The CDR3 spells CASSIGVRGYEQYF. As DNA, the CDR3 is TGTGCCAGTAGTATAGGGGTCAGGGGCTACGAGCAGTACTTC.

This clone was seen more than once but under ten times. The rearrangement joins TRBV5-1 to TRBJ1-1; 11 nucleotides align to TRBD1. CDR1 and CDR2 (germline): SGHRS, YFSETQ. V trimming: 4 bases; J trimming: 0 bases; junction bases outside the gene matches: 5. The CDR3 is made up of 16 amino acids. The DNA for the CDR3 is TGCGCCAGCAGCCTAGGGACAGGGGGGATGAACACTGAAGCTTTCTTT. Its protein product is CASSLGTGGMNTEAFF.

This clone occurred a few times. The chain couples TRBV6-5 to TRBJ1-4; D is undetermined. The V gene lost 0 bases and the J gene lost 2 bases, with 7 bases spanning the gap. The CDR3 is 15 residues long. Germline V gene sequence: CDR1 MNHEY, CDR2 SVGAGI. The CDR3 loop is CASSYSAGTNEKLFF. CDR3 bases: TGTGCCAGCAGTTACTCAGCGGGGACTAATGAAAAACTGTTTTTT.

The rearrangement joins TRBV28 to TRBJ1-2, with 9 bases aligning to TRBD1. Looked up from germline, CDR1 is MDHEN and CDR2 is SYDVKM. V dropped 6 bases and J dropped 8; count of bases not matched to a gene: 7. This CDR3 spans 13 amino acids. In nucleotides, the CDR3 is TGTGCCAGCAGCCCAAGGACAGGGGCCGGCTACACCTTC. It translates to CASSPRTGAGYTF.

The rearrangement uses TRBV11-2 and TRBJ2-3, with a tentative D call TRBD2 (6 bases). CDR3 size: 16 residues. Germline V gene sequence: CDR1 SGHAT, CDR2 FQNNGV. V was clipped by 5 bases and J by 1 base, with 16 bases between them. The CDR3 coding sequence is TGTGCCAGCAGCCCGCTCCGGGACTCCCGCACAGATACGCAGTATTTT. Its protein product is CASSPLRDSRTDTQYF.

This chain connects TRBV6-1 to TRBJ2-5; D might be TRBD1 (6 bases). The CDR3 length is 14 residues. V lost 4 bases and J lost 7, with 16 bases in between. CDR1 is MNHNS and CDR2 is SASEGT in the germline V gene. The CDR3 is CASSARTARATQYF. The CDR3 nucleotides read TGTGCCAGCAGTGCGAGGACAGCCAGGGCGACCCAGTACTTC.

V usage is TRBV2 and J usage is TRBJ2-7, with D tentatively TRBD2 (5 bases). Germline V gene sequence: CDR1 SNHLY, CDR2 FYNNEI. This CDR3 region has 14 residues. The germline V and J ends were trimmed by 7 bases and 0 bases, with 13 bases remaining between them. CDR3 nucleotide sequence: TGTGCCAGCAAGTTAGCGCTGAGCTCCTACGAGCAGTACTTC. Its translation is CASKLALSSYEQYF.

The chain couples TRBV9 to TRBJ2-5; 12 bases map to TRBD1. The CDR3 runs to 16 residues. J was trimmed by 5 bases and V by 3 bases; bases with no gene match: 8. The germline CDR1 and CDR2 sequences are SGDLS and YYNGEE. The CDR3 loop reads CASSAGGQGAGETQYF. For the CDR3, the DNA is TGTGCCAGCAGCGCCGGGGGACAGGGGGCGGGGGAGACCCAGTACTTC.

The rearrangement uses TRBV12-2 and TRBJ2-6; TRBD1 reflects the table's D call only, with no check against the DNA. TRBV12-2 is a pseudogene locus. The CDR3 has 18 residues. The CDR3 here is CASRVKRSTQSRANVLTF. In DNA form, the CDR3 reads TGTGCAAGTCGCGTCAAACGCTCCACACAAAGTCGGGCCAACGTCCTGACTTTC.

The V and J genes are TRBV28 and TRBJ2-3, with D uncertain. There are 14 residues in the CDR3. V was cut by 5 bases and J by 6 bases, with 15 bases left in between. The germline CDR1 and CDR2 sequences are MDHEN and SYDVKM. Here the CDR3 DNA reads TGTGCCAGCAGTCTCACCCCAGTTTGGGATACGCAGTATTTT. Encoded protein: CASSLTPVWDTQYF.